A single sample gave rise to the 10 T cell receptor beta chains below, sequenced in a study of blood T cells in healthy people across ages. The second PCR ran about 6 to 11 cycles with a sample-barcoded 5' primer and J-beta primers. TCRdb passed the 5' RACE reads through MiXCR, listing each CDR3 protein once. The table includes about 780,000 distinct CDR3 sequences, around 62% detected once. Sequences were obtained from blood. Every receptor here comes from a man younger than 40 in good health.

This clonotype has more than one count but fewer than ten. V gene TRBV20-1 combines with J gene TRBJ2-1, with TRBD2 matching over 9 bases. CDR3 length: 16 residues. V lost 3 bases, J lost 2 bases, and 8 bases stayed unmatched. Germline values: CDR1 DFQATT, CDR2 SNEGSKA (reference sequence). The CDR3 loop is CSASIAAGGPYNEQFF. The CDR3 DNA reads TGCAGTGCTAGTATCGCGGCGGGGGGGCCCTACAATGAGCAGTTCTTC.

J is TRBJ2-7 and V is TRBV29-1, with TRBD1 as a possible D gene (5 bases). The CDR3 has 14 amino acids. Germline CDR1 reads SQVTM; CDR2 reads ANQGSEA. The V end was cut by 2 bases, the J end by 3 bases, with 14 bases between. The CDR3 loop reads CSVETGYNLYEQYF. The CDR3 region has the DNA TGCAGCGTTGAAACAGGTTACAACCTCTACGAGCAGTACTTC.

This clonotype was observed a handful of times. The chain is built from TRBV4-3 and TRBJ2-3; TRBD2 might be the D (6 bases). CDR3 size: 15 residues. V lost 1 base to trimming and J lost 5 bases, with 13 bases between them. Germline V gives CDR1 LGHNA, CDR2 YSLEER. In nucleotides, the CDR3 is TGCGCCAGCAGCCAAGTGGTCAGGGAGGTAGATACGCAGTATTTT. It yields the protein CASSQVVREVDTQYF.

This chain joins TRBV7-3 and TRBJ1-2, with unresolved D. V was trimmed by 9 bases and J by 2 bases, leaving 4 bases between them. CDR3 length: 10 amino acids. Germline-derived CDR1 and CDR2 are SGHTA and FQGTGA. Here the CDR3 DNA reads TGTGCCAGGGCGAACTATGGCTACACCTTC. Residues: CARANYGYTF.

This chain links TRBV5-8 with TRBJ2-3; D is perhaps TRBD2 (5 bases). V shed 4 bases and J shed 3 bases, with 12 bases lying between them. CDR1 is SGHTS, CDR2 YDEGEE, per germline. The CDR3 loop spans 14 amino acids. The CDR3 region is CASSTGMKTDTQYF. DNA for the CDR3: TGTGCCAGCAGCACCGGGATGAAAACAGATACGCAGTATTTT. The variable domain in full, with the rest retrieved from reference TRBV5-8 and TRBJ2-3, is EAGVTQSPTHLIKTRGQQATLRCSPISGHTSVYWYQQALGLGLQFLLWYDEGEERNRGNFPPRFSGRQFPNYSSELNVNALELEDSALYLCASSTGMKTDTQYFGPGTRLTVL.

The J gene is TRBJ1-5, the V gene TRBV21-1. TRBV21-1 is recorded as a pseudogene. The CDR3 spans 13 residues. The CDR3: CASSKQMDQPQHF. DNA of the CDR3: TGTGCCAGCAGCAAGCAGATGGATCAGCCCCAGCATTTT.

The V and J genes are TRBV7-9 and TRBJ1-4; D gene unclear. The germline gives CDR1 SEHNR, CDR2 FQNEAQ (reference sequence). The CDR3 totals 16 residues. V shed 3 bases and J shed 4 bases, with 15 bases lying between them. This CDR3 reads CASSFVAGSNNEKLFF. The CDR3 DNA sequence: TGTGCCAGCAGCTTTGTGGCCGGCTCCAATAATGAAAAACTGTTTTTT.

This chain links TRBV4-3 with TRBJ2-5, with D perhaps TRBD1 (6 bases). The germline gives CDR1 LGHNA, CDR2 YSLEER. V lost 2 bases, J lost 5 bases, and 15 bases lay in between. CDR3 length: 15 amino acids. CDR3 region: CASSQNPGARETQYF. The CDR3 nucleotides are TGCGCCAGCAGCCAAAATCCAGGGGCCCGGGAGACCCAGTACTTC.

This clonotype was seen a handful of times. The chain joins TRBV21-1 to TRBJ2-4; the DNA was not used to check the table's D call, TRBD1. TRBV21-1 is marked as a pseudogene. The CDR3 extends over 17 amino acids. The CDR3 protein is CASSNSDRTIAKNIQYF. CDR3 in DNA: TGTGCCAGCAGCAACTCCGACAGAACTATAGCCAAAAACATTCAGTACTTC.

This clonotype was seen a single time. The rearrangement uses TRBV12-3 or TRBV12-4 and TRBJ2-5, with 10 bases identical to TRBD1. Losses at the gene ends were 3 bases for V and 11 bases for J; bases not matched to a gene: 12. The CDR3 length is 15 residues. CDR3 protein: CASSFGGQGFNEQYF. The CDR3 DNA sequence: TGTGCCAGCAGTTTCGGGGGACAGGGGTTCAATGAGCAGTACTTC.